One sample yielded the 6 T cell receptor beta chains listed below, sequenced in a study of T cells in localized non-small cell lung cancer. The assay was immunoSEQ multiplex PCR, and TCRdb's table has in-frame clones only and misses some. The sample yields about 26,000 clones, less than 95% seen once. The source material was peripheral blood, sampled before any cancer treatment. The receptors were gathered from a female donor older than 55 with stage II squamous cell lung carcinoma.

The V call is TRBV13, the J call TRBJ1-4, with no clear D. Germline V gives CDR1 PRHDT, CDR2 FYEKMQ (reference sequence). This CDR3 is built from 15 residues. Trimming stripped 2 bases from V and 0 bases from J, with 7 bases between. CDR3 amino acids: CASSLKRSTNEKLFF. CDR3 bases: TGTGCCAGCAGCTTAAAACGGTCAACTAATGAAAAACTGTTTTTT.

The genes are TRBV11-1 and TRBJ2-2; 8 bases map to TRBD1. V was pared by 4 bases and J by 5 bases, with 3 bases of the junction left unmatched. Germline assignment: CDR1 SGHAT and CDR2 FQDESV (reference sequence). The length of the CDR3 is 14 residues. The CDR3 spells CASSSGQGTGELFF. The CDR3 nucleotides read TGTGCCAGCAGCTCCGGACAGGGAACCGGGGAGCTGTTTTTT. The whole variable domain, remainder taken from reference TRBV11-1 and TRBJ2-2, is EAEVAQSPRYKITEKSQAVAFWCDPISGHATLYWYRQILGQGPELLVQFQDESVVDDSQLPKDRFSAERLKGVDSTLKIQPAELGDSAMYLCASSSGQGTGELFFGEGSRLTVL.

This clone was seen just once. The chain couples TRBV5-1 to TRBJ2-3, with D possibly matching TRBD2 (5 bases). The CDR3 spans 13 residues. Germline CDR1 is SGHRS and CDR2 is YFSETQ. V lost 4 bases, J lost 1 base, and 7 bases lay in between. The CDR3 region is CASSLSGTDTQYF. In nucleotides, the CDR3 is TGCGCCAGCAGCCTTAGCGGCACAGATACGCAGTATTTT. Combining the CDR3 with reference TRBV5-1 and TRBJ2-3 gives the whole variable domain KAGVTQTPRYLIKTRGQQVTLSCSPISGHRSVSWYQQTPGQGLQFLFEYFSETQRNKGNFPGRFSGRQFSNSRSEMNVSTLELGDSALYLCASSLSGTDTQYFGPGTRLTVL.

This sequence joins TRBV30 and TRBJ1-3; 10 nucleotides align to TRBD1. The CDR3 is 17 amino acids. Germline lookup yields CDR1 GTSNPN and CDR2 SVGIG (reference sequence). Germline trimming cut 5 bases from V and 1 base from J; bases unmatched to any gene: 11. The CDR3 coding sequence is TGTGCCTGGCGGGCCCGACAGGGGGCAGGGTCTGGAAACACCATATATTTT. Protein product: CAWRARQGAGSGNTIYF. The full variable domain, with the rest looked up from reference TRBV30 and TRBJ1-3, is SQTIHQWPATLVQPVGSPLSLECTVEGTSNPNLYWYRQAAGRGLQLLFYSVGIGQISSEVPQNLSASRPQDRQFILSSKKLLLSDSGFYLCAWRARQGAGSGNTIYFGEGSWLTVV.

Written as DNA, the CDR3 is TGCGCCAGCAGCTTGGTCGTGGGAAGCGAAAAACTGTTTTTT. Translating it yields CASSLVVGSEKLFF. V gene TRBV5-1 combines with J gene TRBJ1-4; D gene ambiguous. Germline loops: CDR1 SGHRS, CDR2 YFSETQ. Deletions cut 0 bases from V and 8 bases from J, with 11 bases between. CDR3 length equals 14 residues.

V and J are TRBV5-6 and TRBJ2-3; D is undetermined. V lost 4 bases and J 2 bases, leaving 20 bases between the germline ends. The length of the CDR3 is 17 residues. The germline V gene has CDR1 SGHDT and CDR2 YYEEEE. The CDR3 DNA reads TGTGCCAGCAGCCCACTAACCGCTCGTGGGCCCACAGATACGCAGTATTTT. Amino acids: CASSPLTARGPTDTQYF.